These 16 T cell receptor beta chains came from one sample sequenced in a study of CXCR3-negative and CXCR3-positive naive CD8 T cells. Findings and caveats of the study: Against CXCR3-negative naive cells, CXCR3-positive naive cells showed more hydrophobic TRB CDR3s.

These receptors' targets are unknown. TRB cDNA libraries were made by UMI-labeled 5' RACE. Following a re-call of the 5' RACE reads, TCRdb has one entry per CDR3 protein and lacks DNA. Recorded for this sample: approximately 140,000 distinct CDR3 sequences. Sequenced material: naive CXCR3+ CD8+ T cells from blood. Subset meaning: CD45RO-CCR7+CD27+CD95- naive CD8+ T cells expressing CXCR3 (TNR3+). The receptors derive from a human donor in good health. Some clones in this sample may be carry-over from other donors' samples.

The rearrangement joins TRBV5-1 to TRBJ2-5; TCRdb selects TRBD1, and the lack of DNA leaves this call unchecked. This CDR3 region has 16 residues. Germline values: CDR1 SGHRS, CDR2 YFSETQ. CDR3 sequence reads: CASSLNSGQVQETQYF.

This chain uses TRBV11-3 with TRBJ2-5. Per germline, CDR1 SGHNT and CDR2 YENEEA. This CDR3 has 15 residues. CDR3 loop: CASSLGSTGQETQYF. The full variable domain, its missing parts supplied by reference TRBV11-3 and TRBJ2-5, is EAGVVQSPRYKIIEKKQPVAFWCNPISGHNTLYWYLQNLGQGPELLIRYENEEAVDDSQLPKDRFSAERLKGVDSTLKIQPAELGDSAVYLCASSLGSTGQETQYFGPGTRLLVL.

V usage is TRBV29-1 and J usage is TRBJ2-7. The length of the CDR3 is 15 residues. Germline V lookup: CDR1 SQVTM, CDR2 ANQGSEA. This chain's CDR3 is CSVGLQAGVPYEQYF.

The V gene is TRBV29-1, the J gene TRBJ1-6; lacking DNA, the TRBD1 call made by TCRdb goes unchecked. Germline V gives CDR1 SQVTM, CDR2 ANQGSEA. The CDR3 contains 13 residues. This CDR3 reads CSVRDADNSPLHF.

The chain has TRBV12-3 or TRBV12-4 and TRBJ1-2. CDR3 size: 14 residues. CDR3: CASSSSTEGSGYTF.

This chain connects TRBV6-2 or TRBV6-3 to TRBJ2-5; the TCRdb call, TRBD1, lacks DNA for checking. The germline CDR1 and CDR2 sequences are MNHEY and SVGEGT. This CDR3 is 15 amino acids long. CDR3 amino acids: CASSQGTGLEETQYF.

This chain links TRBV5-6 with TRBJ2-7; no DNA is available, so the TRBD2 call from TCRdb remains unchecked. This CDR3 contains 17 residues. Germline V gene sequence: CDR1 SGHDT, CDR2 YYEEEE. The CDR3 is CASSPAAVGEVPYEQYF.

The chain employs TRBV6-2 or TRBV6-3 and TRBJ1-2. Germline V gene data show CDR1 as MNHEY and CDR2 as SVGEGT. This CDR3 comprises 13 residues. CDR3 residues: CASSIGKGYGYTF.

The chain combines TRBV7-3 with TRBJ2-2; TCRdb picks TRBD1, but there is no DNA to check that call. The germline V gene has CDR1 SGHTA and CDR2 FQGTGA. The CDR3 length is 16 residues. CDR3 loop: CASSALGTEVNGELFF.

V and J are TRBV20-1 and TRBJ2-1; no DNA is available, so the TRBD1 call from TCRdb remains unchecked. CDR3 length: 17 residues. CDR1 is DFQATT and CDR2 is SNEGSKA in the germline V gene (reference sequence). CDR3 region: CSAGPGTRPGVHDEQFF.

The J gene is TRBJ2-7, the V gene TRBV10-3; TCRdb's D call of TRBD2 is untestable without DNA. This CDR3 contains 14 residues. From germline, CDR1 is ENHRY and CDR2 SYGVKD. The CDR3 reads CAIKTSGSSYEQYF.

This chain connects TRBV5-1 to TRBJ1-1; TCRdb's D call, TRBD1, is unchecked because there is no DNA. Per germline, CDR1 SGHRS and CDR2 YFSETQ. The CDR3 runs to 15 residues. CDR3 protein: CASSSGNRGNTEAFF.

This rearrangement joins TRBV18 to TRBJ1-1; the D gene TCRdb calls, TRBD1, cannot be checked with no DNA. Germline assignment: CDR1 KGHSH and CDR2 LQKENI. This CDR3 is 14 amino acids long. The CDR3 loop is CASSGQGRDTEAFF.

The CDR3 reads CASSLAQGDYGYTF. The chain carries TRBV5-1 and TRBJ1-2. Germline values: CDR1 SGHRS, CDR2 YFSETQ. The CDR3 has 14 amino acids. Variable domain in full (rest from reference TRBV5-1 and TRBJ1-2): KAGVTQTPRYLIKTRGQQVTLSCSPISGHRSVSWYQQTPGQGLQFLFEYFSETQRNKGNFPGRFSGRQFSNSRSEMNVSTLELGDSALYLCASSLAQGDYGYTFGSGTRLTVV.

This chain's CDR3 is CASTRTGESYEQYF. The chain couples TRBV12-3 or TRBV12-4 to TRBJ2-7. The CDR3 covers 14 residues.

The rearrangement links TRBV7-8 to TRBJ2-1. CDR1 and CDR2 (germline): SGHVS, FQNEAQ. The CDR3 has 15 residues. The CDR3 loop reads CASSLGVSSYNEQFF.